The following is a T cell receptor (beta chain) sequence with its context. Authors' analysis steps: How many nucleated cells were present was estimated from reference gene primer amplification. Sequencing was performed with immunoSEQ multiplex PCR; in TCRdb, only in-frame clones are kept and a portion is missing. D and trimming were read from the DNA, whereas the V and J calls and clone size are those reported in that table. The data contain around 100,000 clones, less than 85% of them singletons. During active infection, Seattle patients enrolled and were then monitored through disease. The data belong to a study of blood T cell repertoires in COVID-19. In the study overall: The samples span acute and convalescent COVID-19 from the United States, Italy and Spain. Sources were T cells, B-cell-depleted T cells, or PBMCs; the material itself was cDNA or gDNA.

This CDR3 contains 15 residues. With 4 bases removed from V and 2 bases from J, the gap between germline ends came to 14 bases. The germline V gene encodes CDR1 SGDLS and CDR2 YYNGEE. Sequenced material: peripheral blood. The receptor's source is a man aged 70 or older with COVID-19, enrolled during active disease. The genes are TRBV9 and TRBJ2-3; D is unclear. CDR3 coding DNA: TGTGCCAGCAGCCATACTAACCCCCTCACAGATACGCAGTATTTT. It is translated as CASSHTNPLTDTQYF.